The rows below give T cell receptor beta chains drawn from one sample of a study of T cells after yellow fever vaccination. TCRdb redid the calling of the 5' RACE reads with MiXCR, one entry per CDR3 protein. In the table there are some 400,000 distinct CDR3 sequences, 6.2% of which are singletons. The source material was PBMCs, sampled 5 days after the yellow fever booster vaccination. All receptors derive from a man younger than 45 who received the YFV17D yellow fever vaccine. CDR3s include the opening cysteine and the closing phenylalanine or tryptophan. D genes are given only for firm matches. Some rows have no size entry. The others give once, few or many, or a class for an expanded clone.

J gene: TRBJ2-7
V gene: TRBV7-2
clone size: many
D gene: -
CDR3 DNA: TGTGCCAGCAGCGCAGGACTCTACGAGCAGTACTTC
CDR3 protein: CASSAGLYEQYF

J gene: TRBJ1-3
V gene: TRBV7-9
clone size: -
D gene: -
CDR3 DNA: TGTGCCAGTTCCACCTCCCGAAGAAACACCATATATTTT
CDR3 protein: CASSTSRRNTIYF

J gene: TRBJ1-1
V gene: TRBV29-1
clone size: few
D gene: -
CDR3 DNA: TGCAGCGGGTGGGAGAACACTGAAGCTTTCTTT
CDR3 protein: CSGWENTEAFF

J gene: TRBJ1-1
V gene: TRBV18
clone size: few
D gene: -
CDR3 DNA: TGTGCCAGCTCACCACCGAACCGTCAGAGGAACACTGAAGCTTTCTTT
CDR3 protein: CASSPPNRQRNTEAFF

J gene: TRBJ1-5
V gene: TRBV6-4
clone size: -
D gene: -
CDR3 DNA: TGTGCCAGCAGTGACGGGGTAGGCCAGCCCCAGCATTTT
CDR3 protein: CASSDGVGQPQHF

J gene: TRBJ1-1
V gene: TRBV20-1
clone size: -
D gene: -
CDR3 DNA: TGCAGTGCTAGAGAAGTTTTTTGGGGCACTGAAGCTTTCTTT
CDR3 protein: CSAREVFWGTEAFF

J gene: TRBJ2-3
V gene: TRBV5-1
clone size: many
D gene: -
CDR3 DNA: TGCGCCAGCAGCTTGATAGCTGCCACAGATACGCAGTATTTT
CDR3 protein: CASSLIAATDTQYF

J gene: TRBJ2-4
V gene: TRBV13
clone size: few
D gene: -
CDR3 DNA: TGTGCCAGCAGCACCCACAGGGAAAACATTCAGTACTTC
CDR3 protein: CASSTHRENIQYF

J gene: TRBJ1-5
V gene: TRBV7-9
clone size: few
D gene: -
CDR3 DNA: TGTGCCAGCAGCGTAGACGCTAGCAATCAGCCCCAGCATTTT
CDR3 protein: CASSVDASNQPQHF

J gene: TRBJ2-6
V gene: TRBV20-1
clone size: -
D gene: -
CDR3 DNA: TGCAGTGCTAGACTAGTCGGGGCCAACGTCCTGACTTTC
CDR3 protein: CSARLVGANVLTF

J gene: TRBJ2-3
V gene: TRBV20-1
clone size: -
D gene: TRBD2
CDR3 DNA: TGCTGTGCTACCCGACCGGGACTAGCGGCCTCAGATACGCAGTATTTT
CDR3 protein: CCATRPGLAASDTQYF

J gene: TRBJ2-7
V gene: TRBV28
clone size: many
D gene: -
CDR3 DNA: TGTGCCAGCAGTTTGGGGGGTAGCTCGGCCTACGAGCAGTACTTC
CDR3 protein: CASSLGGSSAYEQYF

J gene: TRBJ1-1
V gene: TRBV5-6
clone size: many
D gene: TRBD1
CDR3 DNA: TGTGCCAGCAGCAGGGGACAGGGGGCGATTGAGACTGAAGCTTTCTTT
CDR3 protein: CASSRGQGAIETEAFF

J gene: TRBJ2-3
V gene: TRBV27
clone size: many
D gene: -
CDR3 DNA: TGTGCCAGCACCCACACGGCTGGAGTCGACACAGATACGCAGTATTTT
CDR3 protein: CASTHTAGVDTDTQYF